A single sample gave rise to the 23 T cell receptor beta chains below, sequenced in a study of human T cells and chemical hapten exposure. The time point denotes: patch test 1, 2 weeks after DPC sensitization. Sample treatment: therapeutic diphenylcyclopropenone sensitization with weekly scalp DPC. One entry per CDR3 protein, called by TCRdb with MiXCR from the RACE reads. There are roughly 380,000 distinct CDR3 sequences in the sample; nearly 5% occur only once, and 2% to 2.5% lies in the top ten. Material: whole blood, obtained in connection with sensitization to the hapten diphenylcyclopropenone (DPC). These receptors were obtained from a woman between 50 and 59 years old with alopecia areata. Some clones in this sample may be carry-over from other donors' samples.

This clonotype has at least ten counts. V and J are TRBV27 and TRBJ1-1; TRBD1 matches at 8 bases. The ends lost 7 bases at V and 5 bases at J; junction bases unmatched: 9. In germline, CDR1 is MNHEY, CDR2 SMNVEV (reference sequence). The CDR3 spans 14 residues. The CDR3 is CASTPGRGRTEAFF. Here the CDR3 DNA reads TGTGCCAGCACCCCCGGCAGGGGGCGTACTGAAGCTTTCTTT.

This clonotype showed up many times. CDR3 sequence reads: CASSLIEGTSEQYF. The CDR3 DNA reads TGTGCCAGCAGTTTAATTGAGGGTACCTCCGAGCAGTACTTC. The chain combines TRBV12-3 or TRBV12-4 with TRBJ2-7, with D perhaps matching TRBD2 (5 bases). V gave up 2 bases and J gave up 6 bases, with 14 bases separating them. This CDR3 comprises 14 residues.

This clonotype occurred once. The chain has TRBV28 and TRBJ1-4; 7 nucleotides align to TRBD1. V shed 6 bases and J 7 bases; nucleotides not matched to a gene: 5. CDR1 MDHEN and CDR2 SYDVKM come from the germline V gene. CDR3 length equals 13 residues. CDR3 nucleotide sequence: TGTGCCAGCAGGCCGACAGGGATTGAAAAACTGTTTTTT. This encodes CASRPTGIEKLFF.

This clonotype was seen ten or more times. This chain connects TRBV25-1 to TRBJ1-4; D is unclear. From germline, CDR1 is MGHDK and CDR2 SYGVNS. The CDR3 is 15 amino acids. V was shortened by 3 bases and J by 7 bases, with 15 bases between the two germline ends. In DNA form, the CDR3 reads TGTGCCAGCAGTGACAGTCGTCAGTTTGGTGAAAAACTGTTTTTT. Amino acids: CASSDSRQFGEKLFF.

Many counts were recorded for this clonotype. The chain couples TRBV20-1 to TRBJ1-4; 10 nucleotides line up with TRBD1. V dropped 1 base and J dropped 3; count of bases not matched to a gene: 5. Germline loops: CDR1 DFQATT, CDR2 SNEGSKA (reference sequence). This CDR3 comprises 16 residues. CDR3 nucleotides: TGCAGTGCTAGAGCAGCGGGACAGGGGTCTAATGAAAAACTGTTTTTT. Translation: CSARAAGQGSNEKLFF.

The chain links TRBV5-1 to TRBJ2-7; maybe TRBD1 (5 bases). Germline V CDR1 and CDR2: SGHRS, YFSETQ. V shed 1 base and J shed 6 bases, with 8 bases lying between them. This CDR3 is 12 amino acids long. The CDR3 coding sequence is TGCGCCAGCAGCTTGATAAGGGGCGAGCAGTACTTC. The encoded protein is CASSLIRGEQYF.

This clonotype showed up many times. The CDR3 loop is CSARDPASGIADTQYF. As DNA, the CDR3 is TGCAGTGCTAGAGATCCCGCTAGCGGGATCGCAGATACGCAGTATTTT. The chain joins TRBV20-1 to TRBJ2-3; 9 positions match TRBD2. CDR3 length equals 16 residues. The germline CDR1 and CDR2 sequences are DFQATT and SNEGSKA (reference sequence). Unmatched junction bases numbered 8, after V lost 0 bases and J lost 4 bases.

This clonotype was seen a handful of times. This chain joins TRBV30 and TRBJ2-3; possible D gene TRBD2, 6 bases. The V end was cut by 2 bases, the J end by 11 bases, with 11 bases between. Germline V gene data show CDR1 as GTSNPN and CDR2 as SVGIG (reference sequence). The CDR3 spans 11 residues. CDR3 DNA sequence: TGTGCCTGGAGTAGGGGACTCGGGCAGTATTTT. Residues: CAWSRGLGQYF.

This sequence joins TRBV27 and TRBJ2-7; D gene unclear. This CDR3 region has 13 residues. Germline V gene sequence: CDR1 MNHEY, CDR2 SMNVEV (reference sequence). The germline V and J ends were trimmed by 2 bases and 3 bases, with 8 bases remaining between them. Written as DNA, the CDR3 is TGTGCCAGCAGTTTAAAGGAGAGCTACGAGCAGTACTTC. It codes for CASSLKESYEQYF.

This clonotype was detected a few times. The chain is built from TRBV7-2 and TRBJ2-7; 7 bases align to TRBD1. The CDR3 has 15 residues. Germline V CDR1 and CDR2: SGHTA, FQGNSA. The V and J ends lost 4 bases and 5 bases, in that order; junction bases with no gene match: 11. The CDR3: CASSWTGDSYNEQYF. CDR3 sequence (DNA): TGTGCCAGCAGCTGGACAGGCGACTCCTACAACGAGCAGTACTTC.

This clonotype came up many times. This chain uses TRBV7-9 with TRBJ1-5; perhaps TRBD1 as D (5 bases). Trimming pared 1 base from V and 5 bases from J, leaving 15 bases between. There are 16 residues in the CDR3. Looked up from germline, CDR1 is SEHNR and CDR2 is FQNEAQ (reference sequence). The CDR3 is CASSLDSGGPYQPQHF. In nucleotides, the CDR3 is TGTGCCAGCAGCTTAGATTCGGGGGGACCGTATCAGCCCCAGCATTTT. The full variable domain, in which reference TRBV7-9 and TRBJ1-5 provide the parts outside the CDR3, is DTGVSQNPRHKITKRGQNVTFRCDPISEHNRLYWYRQTLGQGPEFLTYFQNEAQLEKSRLLSDRFSAERPKGSFSTLEIQRTEQGDSAMYLCASSLDSGGPYQPQHFGDGTRLSIL.

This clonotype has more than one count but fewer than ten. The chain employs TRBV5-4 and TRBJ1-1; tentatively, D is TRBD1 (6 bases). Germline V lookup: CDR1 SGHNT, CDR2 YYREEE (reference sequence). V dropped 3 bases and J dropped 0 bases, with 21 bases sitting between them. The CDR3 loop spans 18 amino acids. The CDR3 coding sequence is TGTGCCAGCAGCTCCGGGTTAAGGGGGAGGATGGTGAACACTGAAGCTTTCTTT. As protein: CASSSGLRGRMVNTEAFF. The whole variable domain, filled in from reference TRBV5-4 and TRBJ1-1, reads ETGVTQSPTHLIKTRGQQVTLRCSSQSGHNTVSWYQQALGQGPQFIFQYYREEENGRGNFPPRFSGLQFPNYSSELNVNALELDDSALYLCASSSGLRGRMVNTEAFFGQGTRLTVV.

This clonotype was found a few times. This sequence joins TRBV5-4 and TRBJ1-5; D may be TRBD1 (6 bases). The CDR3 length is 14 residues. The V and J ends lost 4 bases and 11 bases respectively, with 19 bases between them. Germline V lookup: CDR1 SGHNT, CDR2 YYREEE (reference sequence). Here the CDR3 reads CASSVDRSPRAQHF. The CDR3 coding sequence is TGTGCCAGCAGCGTCGACAGGTCCCCTAGGGCCCAGCATTTT.

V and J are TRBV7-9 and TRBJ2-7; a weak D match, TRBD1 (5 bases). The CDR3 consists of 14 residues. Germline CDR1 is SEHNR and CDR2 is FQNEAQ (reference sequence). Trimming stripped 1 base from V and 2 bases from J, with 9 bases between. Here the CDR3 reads CASSLEQGPYEQYF. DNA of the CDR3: TGTGCCAGCAGCTTAGAGCAGGGCCCCTACGAGCAGTACTTC. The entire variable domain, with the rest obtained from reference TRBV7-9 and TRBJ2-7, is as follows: DTGVSQNPRHKITKRGQNVTFRCDPISEHNRLYWYRQTLGQGPEFLTYFQNEAQLEKSRLLSDRFSAERPKGSFSTLEIQRTEQGDSAMYLCASSLEQGPYEQYFGPGTRLTVT.

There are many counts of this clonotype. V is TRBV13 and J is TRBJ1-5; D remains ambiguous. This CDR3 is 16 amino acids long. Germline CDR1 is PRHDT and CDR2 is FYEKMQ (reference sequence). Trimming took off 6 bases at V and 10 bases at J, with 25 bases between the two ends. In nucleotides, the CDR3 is TGTGCCAGCAGTTCAAGCCTGCTCGGGTCGCTAAGCCCCCAGCATTTT. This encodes CASSSSLLGSLSPQHF.

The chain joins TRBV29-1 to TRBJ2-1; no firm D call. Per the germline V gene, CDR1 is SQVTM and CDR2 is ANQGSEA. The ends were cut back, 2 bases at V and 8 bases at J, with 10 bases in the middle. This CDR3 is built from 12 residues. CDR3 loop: CSVEPGQDEQFF. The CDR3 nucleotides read TGCAGCGTTGAACCCGGTCAGGATGAGCAGTTCTTC.

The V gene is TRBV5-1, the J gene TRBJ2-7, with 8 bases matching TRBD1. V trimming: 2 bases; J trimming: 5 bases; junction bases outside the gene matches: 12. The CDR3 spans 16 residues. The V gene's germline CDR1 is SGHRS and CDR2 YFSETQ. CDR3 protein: CASSFPTGAGGDEQYF. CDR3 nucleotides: TGCGCCAGCAGCTTCCCAACCGGGGCAGGGGGCGACGAGCAGTACTTC.

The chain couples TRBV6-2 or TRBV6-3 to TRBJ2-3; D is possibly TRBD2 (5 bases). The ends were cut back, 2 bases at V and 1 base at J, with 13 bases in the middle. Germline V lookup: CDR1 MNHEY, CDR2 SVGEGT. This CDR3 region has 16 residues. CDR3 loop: CASSYVKGGRTDTQYF. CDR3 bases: TGTGCCAGCAGTTACGTTAAGGGCGGGCGCACAGATACGCAGTATTTT.

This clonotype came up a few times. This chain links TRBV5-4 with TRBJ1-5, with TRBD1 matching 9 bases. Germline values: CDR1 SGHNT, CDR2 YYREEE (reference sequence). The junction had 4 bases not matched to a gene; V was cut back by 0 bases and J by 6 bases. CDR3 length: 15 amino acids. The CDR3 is CASSLGTGVGQPQHF. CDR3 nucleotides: TGTGCCAGCAGCTTGGGGACAGGGGTCGGTCAGCCCCAGCATTTT.

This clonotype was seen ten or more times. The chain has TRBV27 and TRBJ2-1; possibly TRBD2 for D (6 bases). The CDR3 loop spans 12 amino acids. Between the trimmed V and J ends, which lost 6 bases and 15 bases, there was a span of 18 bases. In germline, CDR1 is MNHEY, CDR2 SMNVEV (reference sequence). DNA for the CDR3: TGTGCCAGCAGAACCCCCTCGGGAGCAGGGTTCTTC. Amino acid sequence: CASRTPSGAGFF.

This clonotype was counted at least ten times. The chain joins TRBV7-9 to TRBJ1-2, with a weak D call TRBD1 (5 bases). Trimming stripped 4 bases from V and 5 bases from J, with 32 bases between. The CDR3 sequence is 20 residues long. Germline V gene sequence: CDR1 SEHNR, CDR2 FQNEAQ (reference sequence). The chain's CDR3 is CASSSPLSLDNWGTAYGYTF. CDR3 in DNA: TGTGCCAGCAGCTCCCCCCTCTCATTGGACAACTGGGGGACCGCTTATGGCTACACCTTC. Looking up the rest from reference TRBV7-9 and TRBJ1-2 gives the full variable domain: DTGVSQNPRHKITKRGQNVTFRCDPISEHNRLYWYRQTLGQGPEFLTYFQNEAQLEKSRLLSDRFSAERPKGSFSTLEIQRTEQGDSAMYLCASSSPLSLDNWGTAYGYTFGSGTRLTVV.

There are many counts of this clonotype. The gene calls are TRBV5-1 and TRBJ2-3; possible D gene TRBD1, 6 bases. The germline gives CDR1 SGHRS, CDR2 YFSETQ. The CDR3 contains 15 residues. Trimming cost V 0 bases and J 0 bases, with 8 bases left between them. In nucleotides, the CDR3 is TGCGCCAGCAGCTTGGAGGACAGCAGCACAGATACGCAGTATTTT. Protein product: CASSLEDSSTDTQYF.

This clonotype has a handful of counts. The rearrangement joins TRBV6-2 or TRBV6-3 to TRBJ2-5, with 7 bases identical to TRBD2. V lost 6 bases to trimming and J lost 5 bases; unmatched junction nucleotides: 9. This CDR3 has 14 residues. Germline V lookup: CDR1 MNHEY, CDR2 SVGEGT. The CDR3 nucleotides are TGTGCCAGCAGCCGAGAGCGGGGCCCGGAGACCCAGTACTTC. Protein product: CASSRERGPETQYF.